This is a list of T cell receptor beta chains from one sample in a study of Graves' ophthalmopathy and Graves' hyperthyroidism. From the multiplex PCR reads, TCRdb called clonotypes with MiXCR, one entry per CDR3 protein. The sample lists some 400,000 distinct CDR3 sequences, around 18% occurring once. Sequenced input: peripheral blood. The receptor set was obtained from a woman younger than 35 with Graves' ophthalmopathy. CDR3s include the opening cysteine and the closing phenylalanine or tryptophan. D genes are given only for firm matches. Clone size is given for some rows only: seen once, a few or many times, or a class if the clone is expanded.

abundance	d_gene	v_gene	j_gene	CDR3nt	CDR3aa
many	.	TRBV5-1	TRBJ1-1	TGCGCCAGCAGCTTCGACGCAACTGAAGGTGTTCCTGAAGCTTTCTTT	CASSFDATEGVPEAFF
many	TRBD2	TRBV2	TRBJ2-5	TGTGCCAGCACCGAAGGTAGCGGGGGGCCGGAGACCCAGTACTTC	CASTEGSGGPETQYF
many	.	TRBV4-3	TRBJ1-5	TGCGCCAGCAGCCAAGATTGGGGGGGTCCCCGGCCCCAGCATTTT	CASSQDWGGPRPQHF
many	TRBD2	TRBV30	TRBJ2-2	TGTGCCTGGAGTCTCCAAGGACTAGCGGGAGGGAGGATAGCCGGGGAGCTGTTTTTT	CAWSLQGLAGGRIAGELFF
.	TRBD1	TRBV20-1	TRBJ1-6	TGCAGTGCCCGGACAGGGGGCATTTCACCCCTCCACTTT	CSARTGGISPLHF
.	.	TRBV24-1	TRBJ1-1	TGTGCCACCAGTGCATCAGGTAAAAACACTGAAGCTTTCTTT	CATSASGKNTEAFF
many	TRBD1	TRBV12-3/TRBV12-4	TRBJ2-7	TGTGCCAGCACCGAGCGGGGACAGGGGTTTCACGAGCAGTACTTC	CASTERGQGFHEQYF
many	.	TRBV20-1	TRBJ1-5	TGCAGTGCTAGAGATCAGCCGGGTAATCAGCCCCAGCATTTT	CSARDQPGNQPQHF
.	.	TRBV6-1	TRBJ2-7	TGTGCCAGCAGTGAATGGCCAGGCGACGAGCAGTACTTC	CASSEWPGDEQYF
many	.	TRBV28	TRBJ2-7	TGTGCCAGCGGGACGCCTTACGAGCAGTACTTC	CASGTPYEQYF
.	.	TRBV27	TRBJ2-7	TGTGCCAGCAGTTCCCCGGGGTCCCGATACGGGTACTTC	CASSSPGSRYGYF
many	.	TRBV20-1	TRBJ2-7	TGCAGTGCTAGAGATCGGGCCGGGAGACCCTACGAGCAGTACTTC	CSARDRAGRPYEQYF
.	.	TRBV7-9	TRBJ2-2	TGTGCCGGTCGAGGGACTTCGAACACCGGGGAGCTGTTTTTT	CAGRGTSNTGELFF
many	TRBD1	TRBV11-2	TRBJ2-2	TGTGCCAGCAGCACTGGACAGGGGCCCACCGGGGAGCTGTTTTTT	CASSTGQGPTGELFF
.	.	TRBV12-3/TRBV12-4	TRBJ1-1	TGTGCCAGCAGATCAGGAGCACTCGAAGCTTTCTTT	CASRSGALEAFF
.	TRBD1	TRBV24-1	TRBJ1-2	TGTGCCACCAGTGAGGGACAGCACTATGGCTACACCTTC	CATSEGQHYGYTF
many	TRBD1	TRBV27	TRBJ1-2	TGTGCCAGCAGTTCCCTTCAGGGGGCCGGCTATGGCTACACCTTC	CASSSLQGAGYGYTF
many	.	TRBV5-6	TRBJ1-1	TGTGCCAGCAGCTTAAGGACTTTAATGAACACTGAAGCTTTCTTT	CASSLRTLMNTEAFF
many	.	TRBV30	TRBJ1-1	TGTGCCTGGAGTATAATGATGAACACTGAAGCTTTCTTT	CAWSIMMNTEAFF
many	TRBD1	TRBV10-3	TRBJ1-1	TGTGCCATCCGCCGGGCCTCTCAGGGGGACACTGAAGCTTTCTTT	CAIRRASQGDTEAFF
.	TRBD2	TRBV11-2	TRBJ2-5	TGTGCCAGCAGCTCCCCTACTAGCGGGGGGGCCTGGGAGACCCAGTACTTC	CASSSPTSGGAWETQYF
few	TRBD1	TRBV12-3/TRBV12-4	TRBJ1-1	TGTGCCAGCAGTTTTTTTGGACAGGGCGACACTGAAGCTTTCTTT	CASSFFGQGDTEAFF
many	.	TRBV2	TRBJ1-5	TGTGCCAGCAGTGTGTCAGGCAGTGGCAATCAGCCCCAGCATTTT	CASSVSGSGNQPQHF
many	.	TRBV2	TRBJ2-3	TGTGCCAGCAGTGGCACAGGGAGGGATACGCAGTATTTT	CASSGTGRDTQYF
many	.	TRBV7-9	TRBJ2-7	TGTGCCAGCAGCGTCGCGGGCTACGAGCAGTACTTC	CASSVAGYEQYF
many	.	TRBV7-9	TRBJ2-7	TGTGCCAGCAGCTTCGACAACTACGAGCAGTACTTC	CASSFDNYEQYF
many	.	TRBV10-1	TRBJ2-5	TGCGCCAGCAGTGAGTCGGGCGGGCAAGAGACCCAGTACTTC	CASSESGGQETQYF
many	.	TRBV12-3/TRBV12-4	TRBJ1-1	TGTGCCAGCAGTTTAGGGGGGGGTGGCACTGAAGCTTTCTTT	CASSLGGGGTEAFF
many	TRBD2	TRBV6-1	TRBJ2-7	TGTGCCAGCATCGCTCAAGCGGGAGTGCGTTTGGAGCAGTACTTC	CASIAQAGVRLEQYF
many	.	TRBV18	TRBJ2-2	TGTGCCAGCTCACCACCCGTACAGTATACCGGGGAGCTGTTTTTT	CASSPPVQYTGELFF
many	.	TRBV19	TRBJ1-3	TGTGCCAGTAGTATCCCCGGGACACCTGGAAACACCATATATTTT	CASSIPGTPGNTIYF
.	TRBD2	TRBV28	TRBJ2-2	TGTGCCAGCACCTTTAGAATCGGACTAGCGGGAGGCGGGGAGCTGTTTTTT	CASTFRIGLAGGGELFF
.	.	TRBV12-3/TRBV12-4	TRBJ2-7	TGTGCCAGCAGTTTTGGCCCGGGTTCTTACGAGCAGTACTTC	CASSFGPGSYEQYF
many	.	TRBV7-9	TRBJ1-1	TGTGCCAGCAGCCACCGGTTGGGGGGGGTGGACACTGAAGCTTTCTTT	CASSHRLGGVDTEAFF
many	.	TRBV2	TRBJ2-7	TGTGCCAGCAGCGGGGGACGGAGGAACTCCTACGAGCAGTACTTC	CASSGGRRNSYEQYF
.	TRBD1	TRBV27	TRBJ1-1	TGTGCCAGCAGTCCTCAGGGGGCGCTTTCCACTGAAGCTTTCTTT	CASSPQGALSTEAFF
many	TRBD2	TRBV6-2/TRBV6-3	TRBJ2-7	TGTGCCAGCAGTCCCCCCGGGAGGGCCTACTACGAGCAGTACTTC	CASSPPGRAYYEQYF
few	.	TRBV12-3/TRBV12-4	TRBJ1-1	TGTGCCAGCACCGGCCCACGGAACATGAACACTGAAGCTTTCTTT	CASTGPRNMNTEAFF
.	.	TRBV2	TRBJ1-6	TGTGCCAGCAGCTTAAAGGTCCACGATTCACCCCTCCACTTT	CASSLKVHDSPLHF